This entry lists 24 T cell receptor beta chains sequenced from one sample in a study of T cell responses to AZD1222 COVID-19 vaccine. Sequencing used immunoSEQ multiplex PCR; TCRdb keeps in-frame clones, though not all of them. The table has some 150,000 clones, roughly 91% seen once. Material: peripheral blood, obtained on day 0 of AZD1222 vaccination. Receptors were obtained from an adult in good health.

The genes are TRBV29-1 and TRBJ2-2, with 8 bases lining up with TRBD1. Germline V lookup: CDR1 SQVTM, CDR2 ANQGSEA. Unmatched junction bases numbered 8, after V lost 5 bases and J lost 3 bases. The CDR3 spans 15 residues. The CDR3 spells CSVFTGGLYTGELFF. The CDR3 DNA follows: TGCAGCGTTTTTACAGGGGGACTTTACACCGGGGAGCTGTTTTTT.

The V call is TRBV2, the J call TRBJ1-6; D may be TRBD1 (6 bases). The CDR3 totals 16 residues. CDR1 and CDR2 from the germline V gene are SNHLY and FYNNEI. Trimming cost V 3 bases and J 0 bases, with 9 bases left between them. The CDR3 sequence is CASSDGTISYNSPLHF. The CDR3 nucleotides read TGTGCCAGCAGTGACGGGACAATCTCCTATAATTCACCCCTCCACTTT. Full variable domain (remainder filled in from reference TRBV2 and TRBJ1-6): EPEVTQTPSHQVTQMGQEVILRCVPISNHLYFYWYRQILGQKVEFLVSFYNNEISEKSEIFDDQFSVERPDGSNFTLKIRSTKLEDSAMYFCASSDGTISYNSPLHFGNGTRLTVT.

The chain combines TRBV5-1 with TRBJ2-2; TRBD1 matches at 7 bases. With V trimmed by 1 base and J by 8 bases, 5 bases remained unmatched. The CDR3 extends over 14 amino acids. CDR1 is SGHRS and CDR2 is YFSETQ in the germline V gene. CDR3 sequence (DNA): TGCGCCAGCAGCTTGAGACAGGGTGTAGGGGAGCTGTTTTTT. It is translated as CASSLRQGVGELFF.

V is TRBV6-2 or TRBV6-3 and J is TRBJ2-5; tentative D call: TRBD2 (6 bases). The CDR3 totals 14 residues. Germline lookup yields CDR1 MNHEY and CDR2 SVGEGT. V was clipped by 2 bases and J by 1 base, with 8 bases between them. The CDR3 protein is CASSYGGGQETQYF. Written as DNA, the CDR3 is TGTGCCAGCAGTTACGGGGGAGGCCAAGAGACCCAGTACTTC.

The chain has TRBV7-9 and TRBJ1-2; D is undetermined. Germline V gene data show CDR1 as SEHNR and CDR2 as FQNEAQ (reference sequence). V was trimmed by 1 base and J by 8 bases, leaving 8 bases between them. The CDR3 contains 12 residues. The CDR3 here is CASSLVESGYTF. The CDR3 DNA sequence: TGTGCCAGCAGCTTAGTTGAATCGGGCTACACCTTC. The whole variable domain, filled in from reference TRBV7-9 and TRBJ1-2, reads DTGVSQNPRHKITKRGQNVTFRCDPISEHNRLYWYRQTLGQGPEFLTYFQNEAQLEKSRLLSDRFSAERPKGSFSTLEIQRTEQGDSAMYLCASSLVESGYTFGSGTRLTVV.

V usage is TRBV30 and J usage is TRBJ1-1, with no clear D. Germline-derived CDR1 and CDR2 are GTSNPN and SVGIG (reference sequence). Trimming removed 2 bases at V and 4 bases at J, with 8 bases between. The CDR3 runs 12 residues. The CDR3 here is CAWSPGSTEAFF. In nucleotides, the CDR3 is TGTGCCTGGAGTCCCGGGAGCACTGAAGCTTTCTTT.

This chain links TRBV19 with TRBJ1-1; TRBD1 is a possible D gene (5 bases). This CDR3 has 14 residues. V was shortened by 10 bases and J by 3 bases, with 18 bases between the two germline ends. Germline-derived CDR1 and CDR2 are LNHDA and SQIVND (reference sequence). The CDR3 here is CATQEGLGHTEAFF. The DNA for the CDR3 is TGTGCCACCCAGGAGGGACTGGGGCACACTGAAGCTTTCTTT.

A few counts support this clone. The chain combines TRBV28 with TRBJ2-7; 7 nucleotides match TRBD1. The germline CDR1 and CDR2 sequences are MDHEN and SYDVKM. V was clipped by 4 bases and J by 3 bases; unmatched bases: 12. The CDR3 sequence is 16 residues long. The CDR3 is CASSSPGPSGGYEQYF. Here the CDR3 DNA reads TGTGCCAGCAGTTCCCCGGGCCCCTCAGGGGGCTACGAGCAGTACTTC.

The CDR3 region is CASSYRDRATVNSPLHF. CDR3 DNA sequence: TGTGCCAGCAGTTACCGGGACAGGGCCACTGTTAATTCACCCCTCCACTTT. The genes are TRBV6-9 and TRBJ1-6; 9 bases are a match to TRBD1. The V segment lost 3 bases and the J segment 6 bases; nucleotides outside the gene matches: 9. Germline V gene lookup returns CDR1 MNHGY and CDR2 SVAAGI. The CDR3 is made up of 17 amino acids.

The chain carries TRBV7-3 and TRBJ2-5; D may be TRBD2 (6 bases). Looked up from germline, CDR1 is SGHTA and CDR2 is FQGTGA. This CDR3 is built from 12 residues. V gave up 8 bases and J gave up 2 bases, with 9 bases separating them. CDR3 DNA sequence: TGTGCCAGCCGGACTACGCAAGAGACCCAGTACTTC. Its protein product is CASRTTQETQYF.

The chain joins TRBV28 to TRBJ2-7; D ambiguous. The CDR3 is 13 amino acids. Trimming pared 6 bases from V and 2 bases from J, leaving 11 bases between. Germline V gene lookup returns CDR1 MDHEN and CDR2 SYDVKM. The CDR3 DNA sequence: TGTGCCAGCAGGCCGTTAGTACCCTACGAGCAGTACTTC. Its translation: CASRPLVPYEQYF.

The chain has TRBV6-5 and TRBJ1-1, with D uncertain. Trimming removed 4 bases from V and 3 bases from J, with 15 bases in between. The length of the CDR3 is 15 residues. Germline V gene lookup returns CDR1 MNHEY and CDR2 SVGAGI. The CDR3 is CASSSSWSVDTEAFF. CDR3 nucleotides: TGTGCCAGCAGTTCCAGTTGGAGCGTCGACACTGAAGCTTTCTTT.

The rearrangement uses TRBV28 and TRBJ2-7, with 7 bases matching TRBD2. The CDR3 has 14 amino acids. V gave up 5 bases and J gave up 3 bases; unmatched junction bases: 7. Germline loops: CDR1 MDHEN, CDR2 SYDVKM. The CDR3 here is CASSPTSLLYEQYF. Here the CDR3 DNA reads TGTGCCAGCAGTCCGACTAGCCTACTCTACGAGCAGTACTTC. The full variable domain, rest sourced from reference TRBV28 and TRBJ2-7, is DVKVTQSSRYLVKRTGEKVFLECVQDMDHENMFWYRQDPGLGLRLIYFSYDVKMKEKGDIPEGYSVSREKKERFSLILESASTNQTSMYLCASSPTSLLYEQYFGPGTRLTVT.

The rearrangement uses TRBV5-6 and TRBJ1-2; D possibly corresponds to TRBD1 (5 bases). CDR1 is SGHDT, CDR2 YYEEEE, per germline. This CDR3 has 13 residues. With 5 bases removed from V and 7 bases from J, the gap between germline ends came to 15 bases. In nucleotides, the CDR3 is TGTGCCAGCAGGGGACGCCAATTTCCTGGCTACACCTTC. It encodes CASRGRQFPGYTF.

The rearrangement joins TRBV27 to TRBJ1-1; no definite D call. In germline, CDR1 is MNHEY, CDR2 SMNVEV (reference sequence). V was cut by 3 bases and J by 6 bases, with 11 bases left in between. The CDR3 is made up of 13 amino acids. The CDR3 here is CASSLLGRAEAFF. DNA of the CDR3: TGTGCCAGCAGTTTGTTAGGGAGGGCTGAAGCTTTCTTT.

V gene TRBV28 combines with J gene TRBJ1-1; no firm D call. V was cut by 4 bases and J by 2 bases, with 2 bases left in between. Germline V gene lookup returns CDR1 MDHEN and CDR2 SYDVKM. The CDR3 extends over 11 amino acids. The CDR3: CASSSNTEAFF. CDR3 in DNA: TGTGCCAGCAGTTCAAACACTGAAGCTTTCTTT.

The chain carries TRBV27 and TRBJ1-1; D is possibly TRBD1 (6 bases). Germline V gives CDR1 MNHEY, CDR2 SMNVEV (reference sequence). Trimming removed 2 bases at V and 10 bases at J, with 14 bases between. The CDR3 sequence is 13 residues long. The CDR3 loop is CASSLQGRGGAFF. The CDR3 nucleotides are TGTGCCAGCAGTTTACAGGGGCGGGGTGGAGCTTTCTTT.

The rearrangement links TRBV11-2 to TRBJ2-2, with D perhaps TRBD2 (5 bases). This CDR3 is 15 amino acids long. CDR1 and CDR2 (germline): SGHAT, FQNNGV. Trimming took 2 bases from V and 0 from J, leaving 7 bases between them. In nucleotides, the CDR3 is TGTGCCAGCAGCTTACGGACTTCGAACACCGGGGAGCTGTTTTTT. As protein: CASSLRTSNTGELFF.

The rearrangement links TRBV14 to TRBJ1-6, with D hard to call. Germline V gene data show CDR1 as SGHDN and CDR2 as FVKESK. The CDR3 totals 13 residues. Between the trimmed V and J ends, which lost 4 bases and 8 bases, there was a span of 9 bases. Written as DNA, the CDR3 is TGTGCCAGCAGCCCCGGTATCTATTCACCCCTCCACTTT. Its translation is CASSPGIYSPLHF. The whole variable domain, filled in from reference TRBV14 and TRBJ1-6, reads EAGVTQFPSHSVIEKGQTVTLRCDPISGHDNLYWYRRVMGKEIKFLLHFVKESKQDESGMPNNRFLAERTGGTYSTLKVQPAELEDSGVYFCASSPGIYSPLHFGNGTRLTVT.

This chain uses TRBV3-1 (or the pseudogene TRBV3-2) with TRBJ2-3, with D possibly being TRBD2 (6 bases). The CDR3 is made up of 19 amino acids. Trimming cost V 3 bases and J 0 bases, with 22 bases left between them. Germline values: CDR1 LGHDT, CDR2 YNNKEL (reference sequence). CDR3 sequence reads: CASSQIQPGRGPSTDTQYF. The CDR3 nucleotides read TGTGCCAGCAGCCAGATACAACCTGGGCGGGGTCCTAGCACAGATACGCAGTATTTT.

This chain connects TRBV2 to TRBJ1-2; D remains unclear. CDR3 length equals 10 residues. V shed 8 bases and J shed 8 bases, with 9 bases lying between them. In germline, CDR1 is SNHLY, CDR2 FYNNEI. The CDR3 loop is CASQLGGYTF. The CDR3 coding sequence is TGTGCCAGCCAACTCGGCGGCTACACCTTC. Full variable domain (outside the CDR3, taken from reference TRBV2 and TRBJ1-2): EPEVTQTPSHQVTQMGQEVILRCVPISNHLYFYWYRQILGQKVEFLVSFYNNEISEKSEIFDDQFSVERPDGSNFTLKIRSTKLEDSAMYFCASQLGGYTFGSGTRLTVV.

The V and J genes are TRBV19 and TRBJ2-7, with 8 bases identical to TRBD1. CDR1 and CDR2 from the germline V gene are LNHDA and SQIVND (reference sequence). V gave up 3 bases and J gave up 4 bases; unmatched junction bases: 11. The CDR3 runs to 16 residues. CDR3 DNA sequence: TGTGCCAGTAGTATGGAGTCGGGACAGGTGGGTTACGAGCAGTACTTC. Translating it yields CASSMESGQVGYEQYF.

CDR3 amino acids: CASSLYFDGGGRPQHF. CDR3 sequence (DNA): TGTGCCAGCAGTTTATATTTTGACGGCGGAGGGAGGCCCCAGCATTTT. The V gene is TRBV28, the J gene TRBJ1-5; no firm D call. Germline V gene sequence: CDR1 MDHEN, CDR2 SYDVKM. The length of the CDR3 is 16 residues. The V end was cut by 1 base, the J end by 9 bases, with 19 bases between.

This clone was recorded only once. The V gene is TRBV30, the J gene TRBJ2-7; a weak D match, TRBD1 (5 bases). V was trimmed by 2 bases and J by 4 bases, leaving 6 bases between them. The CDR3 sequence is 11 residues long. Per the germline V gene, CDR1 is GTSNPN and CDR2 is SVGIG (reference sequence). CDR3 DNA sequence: TGTGCCTGGAGTTACAGGTACGAGCAGTACTTC. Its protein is CAWSYRYEQYF.